The next 11 T cell receptor beta chains were all read from a single sample in a study of CD8 T cells in Susac syndrome. With random hexamers, reverse transcription was performed on about 0.5 to 1 ug of RNA. One entry per CDR3 protein results from TCRdb running MiXCR on the immunoSEQ multiplex PCR reads. Here the sample spans 150,000 to 190,000 distinct CDR3 sequences, approximately 93% being singletons. The source material was CD8+ T cells from PBMCs. Source of these receptors: a human donor with multiple sclerosis.

This clonotype showed up just once. The rearrangement joins TRBV20-1 to TRBJ1-5, with TRBD1 matching 8 bases. The CDR3 totals 15 residues. With V trimmed by 6 bases and J by 12 bases, 19 bases remained unmatched. Germline values: CDR1 DFQATT, CDR2 SNEGSKA (reference sequence). CDR3 region: CSAIPGTGPLLNQHF. DNA for the CDR3: TGCAGTGCCATACCTGGGACAGGCCCTCTGTTAAACCAGCATTTT.

The genes are TRBV30 and TRBJ2-7; D unresolved. The CDR3 covers 13 residues. The germline gives CDR1 GTSNPN, CDR2 SVGIG (reference sequence). Trimming left V 1 base short and J 0 bases short, with 7 bases between. The CDR3 coding sequence is TGTGCCTGGAGTGGGGGATCCTCCTACGAGCAGTACTTC. It codes for CAWSGGSSYEQYF.

The chain couples TRBV12-3 or TRBV12-4 to TRBJ1-2; the match to TRBD1 covers 8 bases. There are 17 residues in the CDR3. V was pared by 7 bases and J by 7 bases, with 20 bases of the junction left unmatched. The DNA for the CDR3 is TGTGCCAGCAATGGACAGGGATCACACGGAGGAGGCGGTGGCTACACCTTC. Translated: CASNGQGSHGGGGGYTF.

This rearrangement joins TRBV29-1 to TRBJ2-6; 8 bases line up with TRBD1. The CDR3 extends over 16 amino acids. The junction had 10 bases not matched to a gene; V was cut back by 6 bases and J by 3 bases. Per the germline V gene, CDR1 is SQVTM and CDR2 is ANQGSEA. The CDR3 loop reads CSVLGTGQNGANVLTF. For the CDR3, the DNA is TGCAGCGTCCTCGGGACAGGTCAGAATGGGGCCAACGTCCTGACTTTC.

This sequence joins TRBV27 and TRBJ1-6; D perhaps matches TRBD1 (5 bases). The CDR3 has 14 residues. Germline values: CDR1 MNHEY, CDR2 SMNVEV (reference sequence). Trimming shortened V by 4 bases and J by 10 bases, and 14 bases separated the two germline ends. The CDR3 region has the DNA TGTGCCAGCAGTTCCGGACAATGGTCATCACCCCTCCACTTT. Translating it yields CASSSGQWSSPLHF.

The genes are TRBV27 and TRBJ1-4, with a possible D match to TRBD1 (6 bases). CDR3 length: 17 amino acids. Trimming removed 0 bases from V and 0 bases from J, with 11 bases in between. Per germline, CDR1 MNHEY and CDR2 SMNVEV (reference sequence). The CDR3 here is CASSLSWTAATNEKLFF. CDR3 DNA sequence: TGTGCCAGCAGTTTATCTTGGACAGCGGCAACTAATGAAAAACTGTTTTTT.

The table lists this clonotype with a count of one. The CDR3 spells CASSYSGWQGYNEQFF. DNA of the CDR3: TGTGCCAGCAGTTACTCGGGCTGGCAGGGCTACAATGAGCAGTTCTTC. V gene TRBV6-5 combines with J gene TRBJ2-1, with a possible D match to TRBD1 (5 bases). This CDR3 is 16 amino acids long. The germline gives CDR1 MNHEY, CDR2 SVGAGI. Trimming left V 0 bases short and J 3 bases short, with 12 bases between.

The V call is TRBV10-3, the J call TRBJ2-6; maybe TRBD2 (5 bases). This CDR3 region has 15 residues. The germline CDR1 and CDR2 sequences are ENHRY and SYGVKD. The V end lost 3 bases, the J end lost 2 bases, and 8 bases lay between the germline ends. CDR3: CAISDPGTGANVLTF. The CDR3 bases are TGTGCCATCAGTGACCCGGGGACTGGGGCCAACGTCCTGACTTTC.

The chain links TRBV28 to TRBJ2-1; D might be TRBD1 (5 bases). Germline CDR1 reads MDHEN; CDR2 reads SYDVKM. Trimming removed 6 bases from V and 1 base from J, with 13 bases in between. CDR3 length equals 15 residues. The CDR3 coding sequence is TGTGCCAGCAGCATTCAGGGATATTCCTACAATGAGCAGTTCTTC. Its translation: CASSIQGYSYNEQFF.

In its sample, this clonotype was seen once. J is TRBJ2-4 and V is TRBV7-8; 9 bases match TRBD1. V was clipped by 1 base and J by 8 bases; unmatched bases: 6. CDR1 is SGHVS, CDR2 FQNEAQ, per germline. There are 15 residues in the CDR3. The CDR3 spells CASSLVTGGSDIQYF. The DNA for the CDR3 is TGTGCCAGCAGCTTAGTAACAGGGGGCTCGGACATTCAGTACTTC.

The rearrangement joins TRBV5-6 to TRBJ2-7; 10 nucleotides agree with TRBD1. From germline, CDR1 is SGHDT and CDR2 YYEEEE. V shed 3 bases and J 6 bases; nucleotides not matched to a gene: 6. The CDR3 is made up of 14 amino acids. CDR3 DNA sequence: TGTGCCAGCAGCTCCGGGACAGGGGTTAGCGAGCAGTACTTC. This translates into CASSSGTGVSEQYF.